This TCR beta chain comes out of a study of T cells in Graves' hyperthyroidism and ophthalmopathy. Whole-study findings and limits: By a 13 V-J model, ophthalmopathy was set apart from stable hyperthyroidism.

RNA transcripts gave rise to amplified TCR beta CDR3 regions. In the first-round RT-PCR of the TCR CDR3, the HTBI primer set was used. From the multiplex PCR reads, TCRdb called clonotypes with MiXCR, one entry per CDR3 protein. The sample contains a few hundred thousand distinct CDR3 sequences, about 25% of which appear only once. Hyperthyroidism had been newly diagnosed in patients aged 18 to 65, and its duration was under 2 months. The study based diagnoses on clinical symptoms, serum thyroxine and TRAb, thyroid ultrasound and orbital computed tomography. PBMCs were sourced from less than 13 ml fresh peripheral blood. In this sample, this clonotype turned up a few times. Its antigen is not known. The receptor comes from a man aged 50 or older with Graves' hyperthyroidism. Sequenced material: blood.

The chain's CDR3 is CASSPLGSGNTGELFF. The CDR3 nucleotides read TGTGCCAGCTCACCACTCGGTAGCGGGAACACCGGGGAGCTGTTTTTT. The chain employs TRBV18 and TRBJ2-2, with D possibly being TRBD2 (6 bases). CDR1 and CDR2 from the germline V gene are KGHSH and LQKENI. V lost 1 base to trimming and J lost 1 base, with 10 bases between them. The CDR3 runs 16 residues.